One sample yielded the 15 T cell receptor beta chains listed below, sequenced in a study of blood T cells in healthy people across ages (dated by TCRdb to between 2014 and 2017). Libraries were built with 5' RACE. TCRdb shows the sequencer as Illumina HiSeq 2500. A second roughly 6 to 11 cycle PCR used a sample-barcoded 5' primer and a J-beta primer mix. TCRdb passed the public sequencing reads through fastp at Q25 and MiXCR, retaining productive beta sequences. Rows matching on CDR3 protein sequence are summarized as one entry with the most common DNA and genes. This sample has 1 million or so distinct CDR3 sequences in its table, and under 30% of those were observed once. Of the sample, about 0.8% falls within the top ten clones. These data were also filed under a second study, of T cells of mothers and their children.

What was sequenced was blood. All receptors derive from a girl aged 2-15 years in good health.

This clonotype was seen only a few times. The chain couples TRBV6-6 to TRBJ2-1; 10 bases are shared with TRBD2. The CDR3 is 14 amino acids. Germline V lookup: CDR1 MNHNY, CDR2 SVGAGI (reference sequence). The J segment lost 7 bases and the V segment lost 5 bases, leaving 5 bases of the junction unmatched. CDR3 DNA: TGTGCCAGCAGTAAGGTAGCGGGAGGAAATGAGCAGTTCTTC. Protein sequence: CASSKVAGGNEQFF.

The chain joins TRBV9 to TRBJ2-1; tentative D call: TRBD1 (6 bases). With 0 bases removed from V and 0 bases from J, the gap between germline ends came to 13 bases. The CDR3 is 17 residues long. CDR1 and CDR2 from the germline V gene are SGDLS and YYNGEE. Here the CDR3 reads CASSVAGTPSSYNEQFF. For the CDR3, the DNA is TGTGCCAGCAGCGTAGCTGGGACACCCAGCTCCTACAATGAGCAGTTCTTC.

The V gene is TRBV20-1, the J gene TRBJ2-5, with D possibly matching TRBD2 (5 bases). The J call may be incorrect, as the DNA end agrees better with TRBJ2-7. CDR3 length equals 14 residues. Germline V lookup: CDR1 DFQATT, CDR2 SNEGSKA (reference sequence). DNA of the CDR3: TGCAGTGCTAGGGACTTCAATCTTTTCTACGAGCAGTACTTC. Encoded protein: CSARDFNLFYEQYF.

This rearrangement joins TRBV7-9 to TRBJ2-5; no clear D gene. The closer fit of TRBJ2-7 to the DNA end suggests the J call may be wrong. CDR3 size: 14 residues. Germline V lookup: CDR1 SEHNR, CDR2 FQNEAQ (reference sequence). The CDR3 DNA reads as TGTGCCAGCAGCTTAAGACCATCATCCTACGAGCAGTACTTC. Protein product: CASSLRPSSYEQYF.

The chain uses TRBV20-1 and TRBJ2-1; maybe TRBD2 (6 bases). Judging by the DNA end, TRBJ2-5 fits better; the J call may be wrong. The CDR3 is 12 residues long. Germline V gene sequence: CDR1 DFQATT, CDR2 SNEGSKA (reference sequence). CDR3 amino acids: CSARYREETQYF. CDR3 sequence (DNA): TGCAGTGCTAGGTATCGGGAGGAGACCCAGTACTTC.

The rearrangement joins TRBV19 to TRBJ1-5; the D is unclear. Trimming pared 5 bases from V and 5 bases from J, leaving 19 bases between. Germline CDR1 is LNHDA and CDR2 is SQIVND (reference sequence). CDR3 length equals 16 residues. The CDR3 sequence: CASSPTWIEPDQPQHF. The CDR3 DNA reads TGTGCCAGTAGTCCCACCTGGATCGAACCAGATCAGCCCCAGCATTTT.

The chain links TRBV6-6 to TRBJ1-3; TRBD1 matches at 10 bases. The V and J ends lost 6 bases and 4 bases, in that order; junction bases with no gene match: 9. Germline loops: CDR1 MNHNY, CDR2 SVGAGI (reference sequence). CDR3 length: 16 amino acids. DNA for the CDR3: TGTGCCAGCAGACCGACAGGGGGCGATTCCGGAAACACCATATATTTT. Amino acids: CASRPTGGDSGNTIYF.

As concerns this clonotype: One junction end does not reproduce the germline sequence, and a read error may be involved. This chain joins TRBV5-1 and TRBJ1-1; D is uncertain. This CDR3 spans 12 amino acids. Germline CDR1 SGHRS, CDR2 YFSETQ. The CDR3, as DNA: TGCGCCTGCAGCTTCGGAAACACTGAAGCTTTCTTT. This translates into CACSFGNTEAFF. The full variable domain, completed using reference TRBV5-1 and TRBJ1-1, is KAGVTQTPRYLIKTRGQQVTLSCSPISGHRSVSWYQQTPGQGLQFLFEYFSETQRNKGNFPGRFSGRQFSNSRSEMNVSTLELGDSALYLCACSFGNTEAFFGQGTRLTVV.

This clonotype appeared a few times. J is TRBJ1-1 and V is TRBV29-1; D possibly corresponds to TRBD1 (5 bases). Germline assignment: CDR1 SQVTM and CDR2 ANQGSEA. This CDR3 is 14 amino acids long. With 3 bases removed from V and 10 bases from J, the gap between germline ends came to 21 bases. The CDR3 region has the DNA TGCAGCGTTGAGGCGTGGGACCTATCGGTAGGAGCTTTCTTT. Protein: CSVEAWDLSVGAFF.

The rearrangement joins TRBV10-3 to TRBJ2-1, with 13 positions matching TRBD2. The CDR3 runs to 14 residues. Per germline, CDR1 ENHRY and CDR2 SYGVKD. V lost 8 bases, J lost 4 bases, and 2 bases stayed unmatched. The CDR3 DNA reads TGTGCCATCGGGACTAGCGGGACATACAATGAGCAGTTCTTC. Its translation: CAIGTSGTYNEQFF.

This clonotype was found a few times. The chain uses TRBV24-1 and TRBJ1-5; 9 bases agree with TRBD1. Germline trimming cut 4 bases from V and 3 bases from J; bases unmatched to any gene: 9. The CDR3 is made up of 17 amino acids. Germline CDR1 is KGHDR and CDR2 is SFDVKD. The CDR3 bases are TGTGCCACCAGTGACAAAAGGGGACAGGGATTCAATCAGCCCCAGCATTTT. It specifies CATSDKRGQGFNQPQHF.

The CDR3 DNA reads TGCAGCCTTCGACTAGCGGGAGAAGAGACCCAGTACTTC. Encoded protein: CSLRLAGEETQYF. The chain joins TRBV29-1 to TRBJ2-5; the match to TRBD2 covers 12 bases. Germline CDR1 reads SQVTM; CDR2 reads ANQGSEA. The CDR3 totals 13 residues. V lost 8 bases and J lost 3; bases outside the gene matches: 4.

This clonotype has more than one count but fewer than ten. The CDR3 protein is CASSLGAGEQPQHF. CDR3 DNA sequence: TGTGCCAGCAGCTTAGGCGCAGGGGAACAGCCCCAGCATTTT. The chain is built from TRBV7-2 and TRBJ1-5; D possibly corresponds to TRBD1 (6 bases). Deletions cut 1 base from V and 7 bases from J, with 11 bases between. Germline V gene data show CDR1 as SGHTA and CDR2 as FQGNSA. This CDR3 is built from 14 residues.

In this sample, this clonotype turned up a few times. The rearrangement links TRBV29-1 to TRBJ2-7, with 7 bases fitting TRBD2. Germline V lookup: CDR1 SQVTM, CDR2 ANQGSEA. The junction had 2 bases not matched to a gene; V was cut back by 4 bases and J by 5 bases. This CDR3 contains 11 residues. The CDR3 DNA follows: TGCAGCGTTGCTACTAGCGACGAGCAGTACTTC. This sequence encodes CSVATSDEQYF.

This clonotype has more than one count but fewer than ten. The chain carries TRBV20-1 and TRBJ2-5, with D tentatively TRBD2 (7 bases). This CDR3 is 16 amino acids long. The V end lost 2 bases, the J end lost 3 bases, and 19 bases lay between the germline ends. Germline V CDR1 and CDR2: DFQATT, SNEGSKA (reference sequence). In nucleotides, the CDR3 is TGCAGTGCTAGACCCCTGGGAGGGGGGGAAAAAGAGACCCAGTACTTC. Its translation: CSARPLGGGEKETQYF.